This section outlines one T cell receptor beta chain sequence together with its context. These data come from a study of shared clonotypes between healthy human individuals. Looked up from germline, CDR1 is SGHDN and CDR2 is FVKESK. The germline V and J ends were trimmed by 1 base and 5 bases, with 2 bases remaining between them. CDR3 length equals 11 residues. Measured with immunoSEQ multiplex PCR; TCRdb has only the in-frame clones, and not every one. Counted here are around 340,000 clones, over 70% occurring once; the ten biggest clones make up about 10%. Subsets obtained from CD4+ cells comprised CD45RA+ naive and CD45RA-negative memory cells.

The clonotype originates from a man aged 25-45 years in good health. The source material was memory CD4+ T cells sorted from blood. Subset defined: CD45RA-negative fraction. The chain couples TRBV14 to TRBJ1-2, with D unresolved. CDR3: CASSQGYGYTF. The CDR3 DNA reads as TGTGCCAGCAGCCAAGGTTATGGCTACACCTTC.